This is a list of T cell receptor beta chains from one sample in a study of blood T cell dynamics during melanoma immunotherapy. Repertoires were generated with immunoSEQ multiplex PCR, while TCRdb's copy carries only in-frame clones and drops some. This table has roughly 7,600 clones, under 90% appearing once. The sequences come from blood, collected from a patient treated with checkpoint blockade. The receptors originated from a human donor with melanoma. Both conserved end residues are part of each CDR3. Fields, in order: J gene, V gene, D gene, clone size, CDR3 DNA, CDR3 protein. D genes are given only for firm matches. Only part of the rows carry a size: once, few, many, or a class if the clone is expanded.

j_gene: TRBJ2-6
v_gene: TRBV6-5
d_gene: NA
abundance: few
CDR3nt: TGTGCCAGCAGGGAATCTGGGGCCAACGTCCTGACTTTC
CDR3aa: CASRESGANVLTF

j_gene: TRBJ2-7
v_gene: TRBV10-3
d_gene: TRBD1
abundance: NA
CDR3nt: TGTGCCATCAGTGGCACACAGGGGGCCGAGCAGTACTTC
CDR3aa: CAISGTQGAEQYF

j_gene: TRBJ2-5
v_gene: TRBV5-1
d_gene: NA
abundance: NA
CDR3nt: TGCGCCAGCAGCTTGCTTGGGTATCAGCAGTACTTC
CDR3aa: CASSLLGYQQYF

j_gene: TRBJ2-7
v_gene: TRBV6-1
d_gene: NA
abundance: few
CDR3nt: TGTGCCAGCAGTGCAGGCTACGAGCAGTACTTC
CDR3aa: CASSAGYEQYF

j_gene: TRBJ2-7
v_gene: TRBV30
d_gene: NA
abundance: NA
CDR3nt: TGTGCCTGGAGTGTAACTTATAACTACGAGCAGTACTTC
CDR3aa: CAWSVTYNYEQYF

j_gene: TRBJ2-5
v_gene: TRBV4-1
d_gene: TRBD2
abundance: NA
CDR3nt: TGCGCCAGCAGCCGGCAAGGACTAGCGGGGGATGGGGCAGAGACCCAGTACTTC
CDR3aa: CASSRQGLAGDGAETQYF

j_gene: TRBJ2-7
v_gene: TRBV5-4
d_gene: TRBD2
abundance: once
CDR3nt: TGTGCCAGCAGCCTTGCGGGGGGGCGTGTCGAGCAGTACTTC
CDR3aa: CASSLAGGRVEQYF

j_gene: TRBJ1-2
v_gene: TRBV6-1
d_gene: NA
abundance: NA
CDR3nt: TGTGCCAGCAGTGCTCCCAGCAGGGGTTCGGCGAAAGTTCGAGGCTACACCTTC
CDR3aa: CASSAPSRGSAKVRGYTF

j_gene: TRBJ1-2
v_gene: TRBV2
d_gene: NA
abundance: NA
CDR3nt: TGTGCCAGCAGTGCAGTGGGGGGAGGATATGGCTACACCTTC
CDR3aa: CASSAVGGGYGYTF

j_gene: TRBJ1-2
v_gene: TRBV5-1
d_gene: TRBD1
abundance: NA
CDR3nt: TGCGCCAGCAGCTTGGGGGACAGGGACGGCTACACCTTC
CDR3aa: CASSLGDRDGYTF

j_gene: TRBJ2-1
v_gene: TRBV7-7
d_gene: NA
abundance: large
CDR3nt: TGTGCCAGCAGCTTAGGATTAAGCTCCTACAATGAGCAGTTCTTC
CDR3aa: CASSLGLSSYNEQFF

j_gene: TRBJ2-6
v_gene: TRBV5-1
d_gene: NA
abundance: NA
CDR3nt: TGCGCCAGCAGCTTTCGTCAAGGGGGATCTGGGGCCAACGTCCTGACTTTC
CDR3aa: CASSFRQGGSGANVLTF

j_gene: TRBJ2-1
v_gene: TRBV5-1
d_gene: NA
abundance: NA
CDR3nt: TGCGCCAGCAGCTTGGGCCTAGCGTGGGCCAATGAGCAGTTCTTC
CDR3aa: CASSLGLAWANEQFF

j_gene: TRBJ1-1
v_gene: TRBV2
d_gene: TRBD1
abundance: NA
CDR3nt: TGTGCCAGCAGTGTCACAGGGGGTGACACTGAAGCTTTCTTT
CDR3aa: CASSVTGGDTEAFF

j_gene: TRBJ2-7
v_gene: TRBV2
d_gene: NA
abundance: once
CDR3nt: TGTGCCAGCAGTGACACCGGGTACGAGCAGTACTTC
CDR3aa: CASSDTGYEQYF

j_gene: TRBJ1-1
v_gene: TRBV5-1
d_gene: NA
abundance: NA
CDR3nt: TGCGCCAGCAGCTTGACCCGGGAGCGACAAGCTTTCTTT
CDR3aa: CASSLTRERQAFF

j_gene: TRBJ1-2
v_gene: TRBV28
d_gene: TRBD1
abundance: NA
CDR3nt: TGTGCCAGCGGCACCGGGACAGGGAGGATCTATGGCTACACCTTC
CDR3aa: CASGTGTGRIYGYTF

j_gene: TRBJ1-3
v_gene: TRBV7-6
d_gene: TRBD1
abundance: NA
CDR3nt: TGTGCCAGCAGCTTTGGACAGGGCCTTTTGGGGGGAAACACCATATATTTT
CDR3aa: CASSFGQGLLGGNTIYF

j_gene: TRBJ1-2
v_gene: TRBV6-5
d_gene: TRBD1
abundance: NA
CDR3nt: TGTGCCAGCAGTTACCACCGGACAGGAGAACGTGCTGGCTACACCTTC
CDR3aa: CASSYHRTGERAGYTF

j_gene: TRBJ2-2
v_gene: TRBV7-9
d_gene: NA
abundance: NA
CDR3nt: TGTGCCAGCAGCTTAAGTGTCGGGGAGCTGTTTTTT
CDR3aa: CASSLSVGELFF

j_gene: TRBJ1-6
v_gene: TRBV6-5
d_gene: TRBD1
abundance: few
CDR3nt: TGTGCCAGCACCACAGGGGGCGATAATTCACCCCTCCACTTT
CDR3aa: CASTTGGDNSPLHF

j_gene: TRBJ1-1
v_gene: TRBV30
d_gene: NA
abundance: NA
CDR3nt: TGTGCCTGGAGTTTTGAGAGGGACACTGAAGCTTTCTTT
CDR3aa: CAWSFERDTEAFF

j_gene: TRBJ2-1
v_gene: TRBV30
d_gene: TRBD1
abundance: NA
CDR3nt: TGTGCCTGGGGACAGGGCTCCTACAATGAGCAGTTCTTC
CDR3aa: CAWGQGSYNEQFF

j_gene: TRBJ1-2
v_gene: TRBV28
d_gene: TRBD1
abundance: NA
CDR3nt: TGTGCCAGCACCTCGGGACAGGGGGGTGCGCGCTACACCTTC
CDR3aa: CASTSGQGGARYTF

j_gene: TRBJ1-3
v_gene: TRBV30
d_gene: NA
abundance: NA
CDR3nt: TGTGCCTGGAGTGTATCGCGGGCCTACTCTGGAAACACCATATATTTT
CDR3aa: CAWSVSRAYSGNTIYF

j_gene: TRBJ1-2
v_gene: TRBV27
d_gene: TRBD1
abundance: NA
CDR3nt: TGTGCCAGCAGTTTATCGGGGACAGGGCTCCTCTATGGCTACACCTTC
CDR3aa: CASSLSGTGLLYGYTF

j_gene: TRBJ1-5
v_gene: TRBV2
d_gene: NA
abundance: NA
CDR3nt: TGTGCCAGCAGTGTGGGGGGTCGTCAGCCCCAGCATTTT
CDR3aa: CASSVGGRQPQHF

j_gene: TRBJ1-5
v_gene: TRBV19
d_gene: NA
abundance: NA
CDR3nt: TGTGCCAGTAGTATAGCCGACAGTGTACGACCCTTCGATAGCAATCAGCCCCAGCATTTT
CDR3aa: CASSIADSVRPFDSNQPQHF

j_gene: TRBJ2-3
v_gene: TRBV29-1
d_gene: NA
abundance: NA
CDR3nt: TGCAGCGTTGGTGACCGGATGAGCACAGATACGCAGTATTTT
CDR3aa: CSVGDRMSTDTQYF

j_gene: TRBJ1-4
v_gene: TRBV5-8
d_gene: TRBD1
abundance: NA
CDR3nt: TGTGCCAGCAGCGCCCCCGGGACAGGGGGTTTTGAGGATGAAAAACTGTTTTTT
CDR3aa: CASSAPGTGGFEDEKLFF

j_gene: TRBJ1-5
v_gene: TRBV2
d_gene: NA
abundance: once
CDR3nt: TGTGCCAGCACCAAGAGTCAGGGGCCCGTCGCAGGGCCCCAGCATTTT
CDR3aa: CASTKSQGPVAGPQHF

j_gene: TRBJ1-3
v_gene: TRBV7-8
d_gene: TRBD1
abundance: few
CDR3nt: TGTGCCAGCAGCCTGGACAGGGTGGGTGGAAACACCATATATTTT
CDR3aa: CASSLDRVGGNTIYF

j_gene: TRBJ2-7
v_gene: TRBV4-1
d_gene: NA
abundance: NA
CDR3nt: TGCGCCAGCAGGGTGTCGTTAAGCTCCTACGAGCAGTACTTC
CDR3aa: CASRVSLSSYEQYF

j_gene: TRBJ1-6
v_gene: TRBV15
d_gene: NA
abundance: NA
CDR3nt: TGTGCCACCAGCAGGCGGGGGGGTAGGCATTCACCCCTCCACTTT
CDR3aa: CATSRRGGRHSPLHF

j_gene: TRBJ2-7
v_gene: TRBV27
d_gene: TRBD1
abundance: NA
CDR3nt: TGTGCCAGCAGTTTGGTCGGGACAGGGGTAGACGAGCAGTACTTC
CDR3aa: CASSLVGTGVDEQYF

j_gene: TRBJ1-6
v_gene: TRBV5-1
d_gene: NA
abundance: once
CDR3nt: TGCGCCAGCAGCTTGGAACAGGTCGGTTCACCCCTCCACTTT
CDR3aa: CASSLEQVGSPLHF

j_gene: TRBJ2-1
v_gene: TRBV5-1
d_gene: NA
abundance: NA
CDR3nt: TGCGCCAGCAGCTTGGCCTCGACTTCCTACAATGAGCAGTTCTTC
CDR3aa: CASSLASTSYNEQFF

j_gene: TRBJ2-6
v_gene: TRBV27
d_gene: NA
abundance: few
CDR3nt: TGTGCCAGCAGTTTCGGAGGGTTTAGCTCTGGGGCCAACGTCCTGACTTTC
CDR3aa: CASSFGGFSSGANVLTF

j_gene: TRBJ2-5
v_gene: TRBV10-3
d_gene: NA
abundance: NA
CDR3nt: TGTGCCATCAGTGAGTCGGGCAGGACGGGGGAGCAGTACTTC
CDR3aa: CAISESGRTGEQYF

j_gene: TRBJ2-3
v_gene: TRBV6-4
d_gene: TRBD2
abundance: NA
CDR3nt: TGTGCCAGCAGTGCGCTAGCGGGAGATACGCAGTATTTT
CDR3aa: CASSALAGDTQYF

j_gene: TRBJ1-2
v_gene: TRBV29-1
d_gene: NA
abundance: NA
CDR3nt: TGCAGCGCCTATGACAGGCCTTCCGATGGCTACACCTTC
CDR3aa: CSAYDRPSDGYTF

j_gene: TRBJ2-2
v_gene: TRBV6-5
d_gene: NA
abundance: NA
CDR3nt: TGTGCCAGCAGTTACTCCCGTAGTAGCACCGGGGAGCTGTTTTTT
CDR3aa: CASSYSRSSTGELFF

j_gene: TRBJ1-4
v_gene: TRBV6-1
d_gene: NA
abundance: NA
CDR3nt: TGTGCCAGCAGGGGTCCAACTAATGAAAAACTGTTTTTT
CDR3aa: CASRGPTNEKLFF

j_gene: TRBJ1-1
v_gene: TRBV6-1
d_gene: NA
abundance: NA
CDR3nt: TGTGCCAGCAAAACAGGGAAGGCTGAAGCTTTCTTT
CDR3aa: CASKTGKAEAFF

j_gene: TRBJ1-2
v_gene: TRBV11-2
d_gene: NA
abundance: NA
CDR3nt: TGTGCCAGCAGTCAGGAGGGATATGGCTACACCTTC
CDR3aa: CASSQEGYGYTF

j_gene: TRBJ2-5
v_gene: TRBV7-9
d_gene: NA
abundance: once
CDR3nt: TGTGCCAGCAGCACTCCAAGGGACACGCCGTACCAAGAGACCCAGTACTTC
CDR3aa: CASSTPRDTPYQETQYF

j_gene: TRBJ2-7
v_gene: TRBV11-2
d_gene: NA
abundance: NA
CDR3nt: TGTGCCAGCAGCCCCCTCCGCGGGGGCACCTACGAGCAGTACTTC
CDR3aa: CASSPLRGGTYEQYF

j_gene: TRBJ2-7
v_gene: TRBV2
d_gene: TRBD2
abundance: NA
CDR3nt: TGTGCCAGCAGCGTCCTTAGCGGGGGGGCCTTGTACGAGCAGTACTTC
CDR3aa: CASSVLSGGALYEQYF

j_gene: TRBJ1-2
v_gene: TRBV7-2
d_gene: TRBD1
abundance: NA
CDR3nt: TGTGCCAGCAGCTTAGAGGACAGGCCGCACTATGGCTACACCTTC
CDR3aa: CASSLEDRPHYGYTF

j_gene: TRBJ1-5
v_gene: TRBV29-1
d_gene: TRBD1
abundance: NA
CDR3nt: TGCAGCGTGGGACAGGGTTATCAGCCCCAGCATTTT
CDR3aa: CSVGQGYQPQHF

j_gene: TRBJ2-7
v_gene: TRBV2
d_gene: NA
abundance: few
CDR3nt: TGTGCCAGCAGTTATACTGAGGGAGGCGAGCAGTACTTC
CDR3aa: CASSYTEGGEQYF

j_gene: TRBJ1-2
v_gene: TRBV7-8
d_gene: TRBD1
abundance: once
CDR3nt: TGTGCCAGCAGCTTAGCCGGGACAGGGGGCTACTATGGCTACACCTTC
CDR3aa: CASSLAGTGGYYGYTF

j_gene: TRBJ1-1
v_gene: TRBV6-5
d_gene: TRBD1
abundance: NA
CDR3nt: TGTGCCAGCAGTTATTCGTACAGGGGACGGACTGAAGCTTTCTTT
CDR3aa: CASSYSYRGRTEAFF

j_gene: TRBJ1-3
v_gene: TRBV5-4
d_gene: NA
abundance: NA
CDR3nt: TGTGCCAGCAGCCCGGGACGGAGCTCTGGAAACACCATATATTTT
CDR3aa: CASSPGRSSGNTIYF